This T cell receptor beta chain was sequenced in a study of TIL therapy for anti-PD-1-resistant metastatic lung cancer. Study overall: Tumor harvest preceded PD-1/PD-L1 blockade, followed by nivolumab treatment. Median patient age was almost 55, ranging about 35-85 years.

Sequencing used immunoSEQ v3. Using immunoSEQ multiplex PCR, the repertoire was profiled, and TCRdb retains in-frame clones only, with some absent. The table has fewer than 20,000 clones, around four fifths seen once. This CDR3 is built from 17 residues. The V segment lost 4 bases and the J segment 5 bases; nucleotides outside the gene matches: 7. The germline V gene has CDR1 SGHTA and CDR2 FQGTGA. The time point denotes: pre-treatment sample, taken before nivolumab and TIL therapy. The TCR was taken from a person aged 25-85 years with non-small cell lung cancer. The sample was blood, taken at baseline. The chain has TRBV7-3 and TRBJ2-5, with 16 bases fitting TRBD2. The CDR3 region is CASSWGLAGGSGETQYF. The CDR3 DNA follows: TGTGCCAGCAGCTGGGGACTAGCGGGAGGGAGTGGCGAGACCCAGTACTTC.